These 17 T cell receptor beta chains were sequenced from one sample in a study of blood T cell repertoires in COVID-19. Only in-frame clones appear in the TCRdb table, and some are missing; sequencing was by immunoSEQ multiplex PCR. The table records a few hundred thousand clones, 85% to 90% of them present only once. Sequences were obtained from peripheral blood. Every receptor here comes from a woman aged 35 to 49 with COVID-19, enrolled during active disease.

The rearrangement links TRBV4-1 to TRBJ1-5, with D possibly being TRBD1 (5 bases). The CDR3 length is 15 residues. The V gene's germline CDR1 is MGHRA and CDR2 YSYEKL. Deletions cut 1 base from V and 4 bases from J, with 11 bases between. For the CDR3, the DNA is TGCGCCAGCAGCCAAGCGGACATTGGGAATCAGCCCCAGCATTTT. Translated: CASSQADIGNQPQHF.

V gene TRBV19 combines with J gene TRBJ2-2; tentative D call: TRBD1 (6 bases). Germline V CDR1 and CDR2: LNHDA, SQIVND (reference sequence). V was pared by 5 bases and J by 4 bases, with 8 bases between. This CDR3 has 13 residues. The CDR3 bases are TGTGCCAGTAGTTGGGGGCCCACCGGGGAGCTGTTTTTT. Its translation is CASSWGPTGELFF. The variable domain in full, completed from reference TRBV19 and TRBJ2-2, reads DGGITQSPKYLFRKEGQNVTLSCEQNLNHDAMYWYRQDPGQGLRLIYYSQIVNDFQKGDIAEGYSVSREKKESFPLTVTSAQKNPTAFYLCASSWGPTGELFFGEGSRLTVL.

The CDR3 sequence is CASSPDRAKEQFF. The CDR3 DNA is TGTGCCAGCTCACCCGACAGGGCGAAGGAGCAGTTCTTC. The rearrangement joins TRBV18 to TRBJ2-1, with 7 nucleotides matching TRBD1. From germline, CDR1 is KGHSH and CDR2 LQKENI. V was clipped by 3 bases and J by 10 bases; unmatched bases: 6. This CDR3 is 13 amino acids long.

The rearrangement joins TRBV15 to TRBJ1-1, with a possible D match to TRBD1 (6 bases). CDR3 length equals 14 residues. The germline gives CDR1 LNHNV, CDR2 YYDKDF (reference sequence). The germline V and J ends were trimmed by 1 base and 5 bases, with 11 bases remaining between them. CDR3 sequence reads: CATSRGLGTTEAFF. CDR3 bases: TGTGCCACCAGCAGAGGCCTAGGGACAACTGAAGCTTTCTTT. The entire variable domain, with the rest obtained from reference TRBV15 and TRBJ1-1, is as follows: DAMVIQNPRYQVTQFGKPVTLSCSQTLNHNVMYWYQQKSSQAPKLLFHYYDKDFNNEADTPDNFQSRRPNTSFCFLDIRSPGLGDTAMYLCATSRGLGTTEAFFGQGTRLTVV.

The chain couples TRBV29-1 to TRBJ1-2, with D perhaps matching TRBD1 (5 bases). This CDR3 comprises 15 residues. Looked up from germline, CDR1 is SQVTM and CDR2 is ANQGSEA. V was pared by 6 bases and J by 0 bases, with 17 bases between. CDR3 coding DNA: TGCAGCGTCGATGGGGCGGGAGGGACTAACTATGGCTACACCTTC. Translating gives CSVDGAGGTNYGYTF.

The chain recombines TRBV5-1 with TRBJ2-7, with 15 bases matching TRBD2. The CDR3 is 16 residues long. Germline loops: CDR1 SGHRS, CDR2 YFSETQ. The J segment lost 1 base and the V segment lost 4 bases, leaving 3 bases of the junction unmatched. The CDR3 DNA reads as TGCGCCAGCAGCCTGGGACTAGCGGGAGGTTCCTACGAGCAGTACTTC. It specifies CASSLGLAGGSYEQYF. The entire variable domain, with the rest obtained from reference TRBV5-1 and TRBJ2-7, is as follows: KAGVTQTPRYLIKTRGQQVTLSCSPISGHRSVSWYQQTPGQGLQFLFEYFSETQRNKGNFPGRFSGRQFSNSRSEMNVSTLELGDSALYLCASSLGLAGGSYEQYFGPGTRLTVT.

The chain employs TRBV6-2 or TRBV6-3 and TRBJ1-5, with D uncertain. The V gene's germline CDR1 is MNHEY and CDR2 SVGEGT. The CDR3 has 14 amino acids. Trimming shortened V by 5 bases and J by 4 bases, and 12 bases separated the two germline ends. CDR3 in DNA: TGTGCCAGCAGTGGTTCGGGTTGGAATCAGCCCCAGCATTTT. Amino acids: CASSGSGWNQPQHF.

This chain connects TRBV7-9 to TRBJ2-2, with a tentative D call TRBD2 (6 bases). CDR1 SEHNR and CDR2 FQNEAQ come from the germline V gene (reference sequence). The CDR3 is 15 amino acids. Trimming took 5 bases from V and 4 from J, leaving 14 bases between them. The CDR3 region is CASSPHGGVTGELFF. CDR3 nucleotide sequence: TGTGCCAGCAGCCCCCACGGCGGGGTCACCGGGGAGCTGTTTTTT.

This sequence joins TRBV9 and TRBJ2-3, with TRBD1 identical over 8 bases. With V trimmed by 2 bases and J by 1 base, 6 bases remained unmatched. The CDR3 is made up of 16 amino acids. Germline CDR1 SGDLS, CDR2 YYNGEE. Here the CDR3 reads CASSVQGAQGTDTQYF. The CDR3 nucleotides read TGTGCCAGCAGCGTTCAGGGGGCGCAGGGCACAGATACGCAGTATTTT.

The CDR3 protein is CASSQDNPGLSGYTF. The CDR3, as DNA: TGTGCCAGCAGCCAAGATAATCCAGGGTTGAGTGGCTACACCTTC. V usage is TRBV3-1 (or the pseudogene TRBV3-2) and J usage is TRBJ1-2; weak D call: TRBD1 (5 bases). Germline V lookup: CDR1 LGHDT, CDR2 YNNKEL (reference sequence). Deletions cut 0 bases from V and 7 bases from J, with 15 bases between. The CDR3 totals 15 residues.

The V call is TRBV18, the J call TRBJ1-2; the D is unclear. V was cut by 2 bases and J by 8 bases, with 15 bases left in between. The CDR3 length is 14 residues. Germline values: CDR1 KGHSH, CDR2 LQKENI. CDR3 sequence reads: CASSPGGNTGGYTF. CDR3 in DNA: TGTGCCAGCTCACCAGGCGGCAACACTGGAGGCTACACCTTC.

This clone was seen only a few times. The junction and the germline gene differ at one end; a read error may be behind it. J is TRBJ1-1 and V is TRBV11-3; D unclear. This CDR3 is 13 amino acids long. In germline, CDR1 is SGHNT, CDR2 YENEEA. This CDR3 is CASSVEPETEAFF. The CDR3 DNA follows: TGTGCCAGCAGCGTAGAGCCTGAGACTGAAGCTTTCTTT.

V and J are TRBV30 and TRBJ1-1, with TRBD1 identical over 10 bases. The CDR3 has 16 amino acids. V lost 5 bases to trimming and J lost 6 bases; unmatched junction nucleotides: 15. CDR1 and CDR2 from the germline V gene are GTSNPN and SVGIG (reference sequence). The CDR3 DNA sequence: TGTGCCTGGGGCGAAGACAGGGGGCGCAGTCCGGCTGAAGCTTTCTTT. Its translation is CAWGEDRGRSPAEAFF.

The chain combines TRBV9 with TRBJ2-2; 10 bases fit TRBD2. Trimming removed 1 base from V and 2 bases from J; junction bases left unmatched: 8. CDR1 SGDLS and CDR2 YYNGEE come from the germline V gene. The CDR3 length is 18 residues. CDR3 sequence: CASSVNLLAGPNTGELFF. The CDR3 region has the DNA TGTGCCAGCAGCGTAAACTTACTAGCGGGGCCCAACACCGGGGAGCTGTTTTTT. The full variable domain, rest sourced from reference TRBV9 and TRBJ2-2, is DSGVTQTPKHLITATGQRVTLRCSPRSGDLSVYWYQQSLDQGLQFLIQYYNGEERAKGNILERFSAQQFPDLHSELNLSSLELGDSALYFCASSVNLLAGPNTGELFFGEGSRLTVL.

V usage is TRBV11-3 and J usage is TRBJ1-3, with 8 positions matching TRBD1. This CDR3 is built from 14 residues. From germline, CDR1 is SGHNT and CDR2 YENEEA. Unmatched junction bases numbered 10, after V lost 6 bases and J lost 9 bases. DNA of the CDR3: TGTGCCAGCAGGCTGACAGGGGACTACGGCACCATATATTTT. Its translation is CASRLTGDYGTIYF.

This chain joins TRBV12-3 or TRBV12-4 and TRBJ2-1; 8 positions agree with TRBD2. The ends lost 7 bases at V and 9 bases at J; junction bases unmatched: 8. The CDR3 is 13 amino acids. The CDR3 reads CASMAGGASEQFF. For the CDR3, the DNA is TGTGCCAGCATGGCCGGGGGGGCGTCTGAGCAGTTCTTC.

The rearrangement joins TRBV7-2 to TRBJ2-7; 12 bases agree with TRBD2. CDR1 SGHTA and CDR2 FQGNSA come from the germline V gene. CDR3 size: 14 residues. Trimming cost V 3 bases and J 9 bases; bases outside gene matches: 6. The CDR3 loop reads CASSLRLAGALQYF. In DNA, the CDR3 is TGTGCCAGCAGCTTGAGACTAGCGGGAGCTTTGCAGTACTTC.